A selection of T cell receptor beta chains follows, all from one sample in a study of blood T cell repertoires in COVID-19. This table comes from immunoSEQ multiplex PCR, and its TCRdb copy is limited to in-frame clones, with some not included. The data contain more than 85,000 clones, approximately 89% of them singletons. The sequenced sample was peripheral blood. The receptors shown here come from a man between 60 and 75 years old with acute or convalescent COVID-19. The conserved cysteine and the conserved F or W are not part of the CDR3 here.

j_gene	v_gene	CDR3aa
TRBJ2-2	TRBV6-5	ASSYSYRVTTGELF
TRBJ1-6	TRBV5-5	ASSLFPSQDSPLH
TRBJ1-4	TRBV7-9	ASSFGEANEKLF
TRBJ1-2	TRBV2	ASKATDYGYT
TRBJ2-1	TRBV5-4	ASSLVRGQMQF
TRBJ1-1	TRBV5-8	ASSLGEGWSTEAF
TRBJ2-1	TRBV5-1	ASSLSLGTGLLERENEQF
TRBJ2-2	TRBV7-3	ASSSWRGELF
TRBJ2-4	TRBV23-1	ASSQWSLTKNIQY
TRBJ2-1	TRBV29-1	SAAKSNEQF
TRBJ2-3	TRBV5-1	ASSILAGQAPDTQY
TRBJ2-2	TRBV11-3	ASSPGTRNTGELF
TRBJ1-1	TRBV19	ASSTPRGGLNTEAF
TRBJ1-6	TRBV9	ASSVSGYNSPLH
TRBJ2-7	TRBV4-1	ASSPRGSGPAYEQY
TRBJ2-2	TRBV5-1	ASSLNSVPNTGELF
TRBJ1-4	TRBV19	ASSTPAGKAFSEKLF
TRBJ1-3	TRBV6-5	ASGLQDYSGNTIY
TRBJ2-1	TRBV6-6	ASTFSRDRGHDEQF
TRBJ1-1	TRBV2	ASGRERNTEAF